This paragraph reports one T cell receptor (beta chain). This PCR relied on a set of 60 Vbeta primers and 13 Jbeta primers. The table came from immunoSEQ multiplex PCR; TCRdb's copy has only in-frame clones and leaves some out. The data show 90,000 to 120,000 clones, less than 85% seen once. This sample is part of a study of cytomegalovirus exposure and HLA in healthy donors. The TCR was taken from a woman aged 18-29 years in good health and CMV-seropositive. Sequencing used PBMCs.

This CDR3 reads CASSGDRDVGETQYF. DNA of the CDR3: TGTGCCAGCAGCGGGGACAGGGATGTTGGGGAGACCCAGTACTTC. This chain uses TRBV5-6 with TRBJ2-5; TRBD1 matches at 9 bases. CDR1 is SGHDT, CDR2 YYEEEE, per germline. V lost 4 bases and J lost 5; bases outside the gene matches: 9. This CDR3 region has 15 residues.